Shown below are 6 T cell receptor beta chains from a single sample sequenced in a study of blood T cell repertoires in COVID-19. Repertoires were generated with immunoSEQ multiplex PCR, while TCRdb's copy carries only in-frame clones and drops some. The sample has about 200,000 clones, about nine tenths seen once; the top ten hold 2.2%. The sequenced material came from peripheral blood. All receptors come from a man under 40 who had recovered from COVID-19.

At least ten counts were recorded for this clone. This chain links TRBV6-5 with TRBJ1-1, with D possibly TRBD1 on 5 matching bases. The V end was cut by 8 bases, the J end by 10 bases, with 14 bases between. Germline V lookup: CDR1 MNHEY, CDR2 SVGAGI. CDR3 length: 11 residues. CDR3 in amino acids: CASVDGGRAFF. The DNA for the CDR3 is TGTGCCAGCGTGGACGGGGGAAGAGCTTTCTTT.

J is TRBJ2-3 and V is TRBV5-4; 14 bases line up with TRBD2. The CDR3 runs to 18 residues. The germline CDR1 and CDR2 sequences are SGHNT and YYREEE (reference sequence). With 4 bases clipped from V and 5 bases from J, the junction kept 12 bases outside the gene matches. The CDR3 DNA sequence: TGTGCCAGCAGCGCGACTAGCGGGGGGGCCATGGTCGGAGATACGCAGTATTTT. It codes for CASSATSGGAMVGDTQYF.

V and J are TRBV6-2 or TRBV6-3 and TRBJ1-1; 7 positions agree with TRBD1. CDR3 size: 15 residues. CDR1 MNHEY and CDR2 SVGEGT come from the germline V gene. Trimming cost V 5 bases and J 5 bases; bases outside gene matches: 11. Here the CDR3 reads CASSTGASGMTEAFF. CDR3 sequence (DNA): TGTGCCAGCAGTACAGGGGCCTCAGGCATGACTGAAGCTTTCTTT.

The chain combines TRBV19 with TRBJ2-1; 11 bases line up with TRBD1. Germline V gives CDR1 LNHDA, CDR2 SQIVND (reference sequence). The CDR3 covers 17 residues. J lost 7 bases, V lost 7 bases, and 15 bases had no gene match. DNA for the CDR3: TGTGCCAGTAAACCCGACTCTGGACAGGGGGCGCTTAATGAGCAGTTCTTC. Translated: CASKPDSGQGALNEQFF.

The chain joins TRBV14 to TRBJ1-4; 8 nucleotides match TRBD1. Trimming cost V 7 bases and J 8 bases; bases outside gene matches: 9. CDR3 length: 14 residues. Per germline, CDR1 SGHDN and CDR2 FVKESK. DNA of the CDR3: TGTGCCAGCAACCGACAGGGGTGGGGAGAAAAACTGTTTTTT. Translating gives CASNRQGWGEKLFF.

The V gene is TRBV6-1, the J gene TRBJ2-3, with D possibly matching TRBD1 (6 bases). This CDR3 contains 17 residues. Trimming took 4 bases from V and 6 from J, leaving 23 bases between them. Germline assignment: CDR1 MNHNS and CDR2 SASEGT. The CDR3 region has the DNA TGTGCCAGCAGTGCCCGACACCTCTGGACAGCCATCGATACGCAGTATTTT. Encoded protein: CASSARHLWTAIDTQYF.